The following is a T cell receptor beta chain sequence with its context. The V and J ends lost 4 bases and 0 bases respectively, with 15 bases between them. CDR1 is MGHRA, CDR2 YSYEKL, per germline. The CDR3 length is 17 residues. Amplification of TCR beta CDR3 regions was performed using RNA transcripts as template. TCR CDR3 underwent first-round RT-PCR with the HTBI primer set. TCRdb re-analysed the multiplex PCR reads in MiXCR, keeping a single row per CDR3 protein. The sample records about 500,000 distinct CDR3 sequences, over 15% being singletons. This entry belongs to a study of T cells in Graves' hyperthyroidism and ophthalmopathy.

This chain uses TRBV4-1 with TRBJ1-4, with D possibly matching TRBD1 (5 bases). The specimen was blood. This sequence originates from a woman younger than 35 with Graves' ophthalmopathy. Written as DNA, the CDR3 is TGCGCCAGCAGCCGGGGGAGGACGGATGCAACTAATGAAAAACTGTTTTTT. Protein: CASSRGRTDATNEKLFF.